A selection of T cell receptor beta chains follows, all from one sample in a study of blood T cell repertoires in COVID-19. Some clones are missing from TCRdb's copy, which holds only in-frame ones; the method was immunoSEQ multiplex PCR. This sample has 50,000 or so clones; approximately 90% occur once, and the top ten carry 10% to 15%. The sample consisted of peripheral blood. These receptor sequences come from a man older than 75 with acute or convalescent COVID-19. CDR3s include the opening cysteine and the closing phenylalanine or tryptophan. D genes are given only for firm matches. Size values are once, few and many counts, or a class for expanded clones, and some rows have none.

TRBJ2-1	.	.	TRBV21-1	TGTGCCAGCAGCAAATCAGGTCTAGCCAACAATGAGCAGTTCTTC	CASSKSGLANNEQFF
TRBJ1-4	.	.	TRBV28	TGTGCCAGCAGTCCAGGAGGGGCAACTAATGAAAAACTGTTTTTT	CASSPGGATNEKLFF
TRBJ2-3	TRBD1	.	TRBV5-6	TGTGCCAGCAGCGGATGGACAGGGATCTCTAGCACAGATACGCAGTATTTT	CASSGWTGISSTDTQYF
TRBJ1-1	.	.	TRBV2	TGTGCCAGCACCACGCAGGGCCTCCCGAACACTGAAGCTTTCTTT	CASTTQGLPNTEAFF
TRBJ1-5	.	once	TRBV5-1	TGCGCCAGCAGCGAAGGGACACAGTACAATCAGCCCCAGCATTTT	CASSEGTQYNQPQHF
TRBJ1-2	.	.	TRBV11-2	TGTGCCAGCAGCAGCATTCAGGGGAATGGCTACACCTTC	CASSSIQGNGYTF
TRBJ1-1	.	.	TRBV11-2	TGTGCCAGCAGCTTACGAGGCGAAAACACTGAAGCTTTCTTT	CASSLRGENTEAFF
TRBJ1-5	.	.	TRBV6-5	TGTGCCAGCATCGCAGGGGATGCCAATCAGCCCCAGCATTTT	CASIAGDANQPQHF
TRBJ1-1	TRBD1	.	TRBV6-4	TGTGCCAGCAGTAACAGGGGCAGCACTGAAGCTTTCTTT	CASSNRGSTEAFF
TRBJ2-7	.	.	TRBV7-9	TGTGCCAGCAGCTTACCGTCTCGTCCCTACGAGCAGTACTTC	CASSLPSRPYEQYF
TRBJ1-1	.	once	TRBV6-5	TGTGCCAGCAAGGGGGAAAGGGTGGAAAATGAAGCTTTCTTT	CASKGERVENEAFF
TRBJ2-3	.	.	TRBV5-4	TGTGCCAGCAGCAACCCCCGAGCCGGCACAGATACGCAGTATTTT	CASSNPRAGTDTQYF
TRBJ1-5	.	.	TRBV7-5	TGTGTCAGAAGCCCCAAAACACAGGCTAGCAATCAGCCCCAGCATTTT	CVRSPKTQASNQPQHF
TRBJ2-3	.	.	TRBV9	TGTGCCAGCAGCGTCAGGGGAGACCCCACAGATACGCAGTATTTT	CASSVRGDPTDTQYF
TRBJ2-7	TRBD1	.	TRBV27	TGTGCCAGCAGACTCCTCAGGGGGCCCTCCTACGAGCAGTACTTC	CASRLLRGPSYEQYF
TRBJ2-1	.	.	TRBV11-3	TGTGCCAGCACCTCGGGGAACTACAATGAGCAGTTCTTC	CASTSGNYNEQFF
TRBJ2-7	TRBD2	.	TRBV5-1	TGCGCCAGCAGCCTCGGTAGCGGGGGGAGTCTCTACGAGCAGTACTTC	CASSLGSGGSLYEQYF
TRBJ2-1	TRBD1	.	TRBV5-1	TGCGCCAGCAGCTTGGTGGGGACAGGTTACAATGAGCAGTTCTTC	CASSLVGTGYNEQFF
TRBJ1-5	.	.	TRBV7-8	TGTGCCAGCAGCTTAGGCGTTTCCCGTAGCAATCAGCCCCAGCATTTT	CASSLGVSRSNQPQHF
TRBJ2-1	TRBD1	.	TRBV6-4	TGTGCCAGCAAAAGGGACAGGGAGTACAATGAGCAGTTCTTC	CASKRDREYNEQFF
TRBJ2-7	.	.	TRBV21-1	TGTGCCAGCAGCAAATCGGCGACAGACTTCTACGAGCAGTACTTC	CASSKSATDFYEQYF
TRBJ2-6	.	.	TRBV24-1	TGTGCCACCATGGGGGCGGGCGGGGCCAACGTCCTGACTTTC	CATMGAGGANVLTF
TRBJ2-1	TRBD2	.	TRBV2	TGTGCCAGCAGAGTTGCGGGGGGGCCTAATGAGCAGTTCTTC	CASRVAGGPNEQFF
TRBJ2-3	.	.	TRBV5-4	TGTGCCAGCAGCCTAGCAGACTACACAGATACGCAGTATTTT	CASSLADYTDTQYF
TRBJ1-3	.	.	TRBV3-1/TRBV3-2	TGTGCCAGCAGCCAGTCAGGGCTAGGCGGAAACACCATATATTTT	CASSQSGLGGNTIYF